One T cell receptor (beta chain) is described in this entry. Its target is unknown. This record comes from a study of cytomegalovirus exposure and HLA in healthy donors. General study findings and limits: In vitro data verified a few CMV-associated chains as specific for CMV antigens.

CDR1 SNHLY and CDR2 FYNNEI come from the germline V gene. This CDR3 is built from 14 residues. Trimming removed 4 bases at V and 1 base at J, with 9 bases between. The PCR ran on 60 Vbeta and 13 Jbeta primers. TCRdb's table, derived via immunoSEQ multiplex PCR, lists solely in-frame clones and lacks some. The sample has roughly 99,000 clones, approximately 81% seen once. What was sequenced was PBMCs. This rearrangement joins TRBV2 to TRBJ2-3; the D gene is possibly TRBD2 (5 bases). The source of this sequence is a male donor in good health and CMV-seropositive. The CDR3 region has the DNA TGTGCCAGCAGTGTAAGGCGGGGCACAGATACGCAGTATTTT. This codes for CASSVRRGTDTQYF.